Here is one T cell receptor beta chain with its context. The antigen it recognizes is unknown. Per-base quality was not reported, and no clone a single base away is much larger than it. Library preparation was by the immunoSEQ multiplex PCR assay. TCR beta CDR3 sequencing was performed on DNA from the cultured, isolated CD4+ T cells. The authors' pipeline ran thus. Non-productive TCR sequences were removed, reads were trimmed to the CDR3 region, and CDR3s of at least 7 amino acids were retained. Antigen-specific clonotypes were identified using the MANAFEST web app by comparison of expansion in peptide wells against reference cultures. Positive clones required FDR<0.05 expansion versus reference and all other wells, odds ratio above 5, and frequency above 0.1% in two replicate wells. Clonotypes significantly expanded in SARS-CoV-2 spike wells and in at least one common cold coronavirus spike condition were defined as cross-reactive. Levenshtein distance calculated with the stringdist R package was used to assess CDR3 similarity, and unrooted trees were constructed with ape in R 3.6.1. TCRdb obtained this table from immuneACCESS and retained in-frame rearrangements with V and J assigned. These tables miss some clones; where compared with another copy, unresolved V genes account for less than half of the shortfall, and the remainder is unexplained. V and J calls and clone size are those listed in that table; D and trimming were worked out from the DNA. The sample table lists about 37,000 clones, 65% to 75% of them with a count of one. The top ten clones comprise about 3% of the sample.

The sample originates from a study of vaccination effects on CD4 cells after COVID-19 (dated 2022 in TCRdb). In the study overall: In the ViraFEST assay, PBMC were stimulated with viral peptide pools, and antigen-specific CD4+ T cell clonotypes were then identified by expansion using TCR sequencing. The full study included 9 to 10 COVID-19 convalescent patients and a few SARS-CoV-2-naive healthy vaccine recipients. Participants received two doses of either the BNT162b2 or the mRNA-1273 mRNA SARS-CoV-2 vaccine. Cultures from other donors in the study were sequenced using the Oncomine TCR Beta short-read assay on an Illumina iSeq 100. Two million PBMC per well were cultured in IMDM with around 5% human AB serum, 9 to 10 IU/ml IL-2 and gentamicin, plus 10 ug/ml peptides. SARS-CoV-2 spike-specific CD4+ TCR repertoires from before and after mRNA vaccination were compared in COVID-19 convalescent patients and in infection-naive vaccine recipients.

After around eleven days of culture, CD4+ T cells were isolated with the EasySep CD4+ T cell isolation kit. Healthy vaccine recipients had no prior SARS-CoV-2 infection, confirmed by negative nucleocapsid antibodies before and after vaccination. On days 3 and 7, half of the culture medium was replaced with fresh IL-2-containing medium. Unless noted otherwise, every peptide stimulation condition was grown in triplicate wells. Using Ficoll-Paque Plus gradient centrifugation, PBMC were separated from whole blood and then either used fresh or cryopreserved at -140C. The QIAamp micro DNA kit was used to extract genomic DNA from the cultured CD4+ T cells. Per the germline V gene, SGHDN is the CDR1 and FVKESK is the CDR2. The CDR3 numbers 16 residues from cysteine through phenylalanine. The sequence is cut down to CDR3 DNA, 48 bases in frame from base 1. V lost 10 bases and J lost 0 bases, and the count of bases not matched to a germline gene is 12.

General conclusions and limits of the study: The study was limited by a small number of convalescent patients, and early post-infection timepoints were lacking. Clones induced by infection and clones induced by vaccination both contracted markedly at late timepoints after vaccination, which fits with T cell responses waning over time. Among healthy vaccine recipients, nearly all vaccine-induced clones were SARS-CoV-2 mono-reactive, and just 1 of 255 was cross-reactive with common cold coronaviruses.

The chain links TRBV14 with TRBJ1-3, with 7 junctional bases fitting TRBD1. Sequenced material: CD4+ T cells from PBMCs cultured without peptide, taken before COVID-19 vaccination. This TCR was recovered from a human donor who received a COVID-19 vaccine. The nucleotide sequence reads TGTGCCAACAAAATAGACAGGGCAATCTCTGGAAACACCATATATTTT. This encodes CANKIDRAISGNTIYF. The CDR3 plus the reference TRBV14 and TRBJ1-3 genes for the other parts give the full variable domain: EAGVTQFPSHSVIEKGQTVTLRCDPISGHDNLYWYRRVMGKEIKFLLHFVKESKQDESGMPNNRFLAERTGGTYSTLKVQPAELEDSGVYFCANKIDRAISGNTIYFGEGSWLTVV.